This T cell receptor beta chain derives from a study of T-cell reconstitution after alpha-beta-depleted transplantation in children. Study findings and constraints: About two months after transplant, alpha-beta T cells reportedly came from several hundred expanded graft clones. After transplant, high TCRbeta diversity at day 60 in some patients arose from surviving recipient T cells and thymic progenitors. Among T cells one year after transplant, newly produced cells accounted for most counts and diversity.

This clonotype occurred many times. The antigen remains unidentified. Unique molecular identifiers were used in preparing the TCRbeta library. TCRdb itself ran the PCR reads through MiXCR, one entry per CDR3 protein. Here the sample spans approximately 32,000 distinct CDR3 sequences, 5% to 7.5% being singletons. This CDR3 has 13 amino acids. The germline V and J ends were trimmed by 0 bases and 1 base, with 2 bases remaining between them. Germline CDR1 KGHDR, CDR2 SFDVKD. The V and J genes are TRBV24-1 and TRBJ1-1; no firm D call. The sequencing here drew on peripheral blood, taken 60 days after TCRalphabeta/CD19-depleted stem cell transplant. The clonotype originates from a child under two years old who had a stem cell transplant for acute myeloid leukemia, so the T cells may come from the graft donor. CDR3 DNA: TGTGCCACCAGTGATTTGAAGAACACTGAAGCTTTCTTT. It encodes CATSDLKNTEAFF.